The subject of this entry is one TCR beta chain. The entry originates in a study of blood T cell repertoires in COVID-19. In the study overall: The origin of the acute and convalescent COVID-19 samples was the United States, Italy and Spain. Sources were T cells, B-cell-depleted T cells, or PBMCs; the material itself was cDNA or gDNA.

This CDR3 contains 12 residues. Germline V lookup: CDR1 SNHLY, CDR2 FYNNEI. V dropped 7 bases and J dropped 4 bases, with 7 bases sitting between them. In the original processing: Estimation of nucleated cell counts was performed using reference gene primer amplification. Profiling relied on immunoSEQ multiplex PCR, and the TCRdb table lists in-frame clones only, not all of them. V and J calls and clone size follow that table, whereas D and trimming were derived from the DNA. The sample has approximately 75,000 clones; around two thirds are singletons. The clonotype comes from a human donor with acute or convalescent COVID-19. The donor label of this sample is uncertain. V usage is TRBV2 and J usage is TRBJ2-2; D is undetermined. The sequencing input was peripheral blood. The DNA of the CDR3 is TGTGCCAGCATTAGATTCACCGGGGAGCTGTTTTTT. Its translation is CASIRFTGELFF.